Included here is one T cell receptor (beta chain) sequence, with context. The data belong to a study of blood T cell repertoires in COVID-19. Study context: Donors in the United States, Italy and Spain gave samples during acute or convalescent COVID-19. Sample material is recorded as cDNA or gDNA derived from T cells, B-cell-depleted T cells, or PBMCs.

J was trimmed by 4 bases and V by 5 bases; bases with no gene match: 7. This CDR3 contains 16 residues. Germline lookup yields CDR1 LGHNA and CDR2 YSLEER. Authors' methods: The assay estimated nucleated cells by amplifying reference gene primers. This table comes from immunoSEQ multiplex PCR, and its TCRdb copy is limited to in-frame clones, with some not included. V and J calls and clone size come straight from that table; D and trimming were deduced from the DNA. The sample shows roughly 260,000 clones, 70% to 90% of them seen only once. The chain combines TRBV4-3 with TRBJ2-3, with 12 bases matching TRBD1. Specimen: peripheral blood. This TCR was sampled from a woman in her forties who had recovered from COVID-19. CDR3: CASSETGTGGPDTQYF. The CDR3 DNA reads TGCGCCAGCAGCGAGACCGGGACAGGGGGCCCAGATACGCAGTATTTT.